In its sample, the clone carrying this TCR delta chain was seen a few times. Antigen unknown. The data were taken from a study of Vδ1+ human thymocytes. Study results and caveats: Bulk data may be misread because of unexpected Vdelta2 sequences. Approximately 20% of thymic delta-chain sequences were Vdelta2, with few Vdelta3, unlike blood Vdelta1+ controls. Thymic TRG and TRD repertoires appeared highly polyclonal. Many TRG clonotypes were shared between donors; TRD repertoires were essentially private.

The template was reverse-transcribed extracted RNA. Pooled V-gene forward primers with one constant-region reverse primer generated the CDR3 amplicons by multiplex PCR. TCRdb reprocessed the multiplex PCR reads using CATT. The sample carries around 56,000 delta-chain clones, roughly 16% recorded once. V shed 0 bases and J 7 bases; nucleotides not matched to a gene: 19. This CDR3 spans 19 amino acids. Germline CDR1 is TSWWSYY and CDR2 is QGS. Alphabeta T cells were depleted, then CD3+ Vdelta1+ Vdelta2- thymocytes were FACS-sorted. The TCR sequence derives from a girl under two years old who had congenital heart surgery. Sample: Vdelta1+ gamma-delta thymocytes from the thymus. Subset given: FACS-sorted CD3+ TCRalphabeta- TCRVdelta1+ TCRVdelta2- thymocytes. The V and J genes are TRDV1 and TRDJ1; 8 nucleotides agree with TRDD3. For the CDR3, the DNA is TGTGCTCTTGGGGAACTACCTACCGGTCCCTACTGGGGGGCCCTTAAACTCATCTTT. This encodes CALGELPTGPYWGALKLIF.